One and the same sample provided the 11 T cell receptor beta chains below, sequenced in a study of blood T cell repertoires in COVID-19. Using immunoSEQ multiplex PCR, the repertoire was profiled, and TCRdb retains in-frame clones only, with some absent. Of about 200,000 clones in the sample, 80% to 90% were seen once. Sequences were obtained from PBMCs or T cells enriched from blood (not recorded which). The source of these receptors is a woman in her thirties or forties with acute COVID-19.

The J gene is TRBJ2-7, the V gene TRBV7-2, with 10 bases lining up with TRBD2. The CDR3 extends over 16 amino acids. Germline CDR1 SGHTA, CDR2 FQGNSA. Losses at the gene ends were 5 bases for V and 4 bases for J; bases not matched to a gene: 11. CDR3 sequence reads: CASSIHPSGGGYEQYF. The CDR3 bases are TGTGCCAGCAGCATTCATCCTAGCGGGGGTGGGTACGAGCAGTACTTC.

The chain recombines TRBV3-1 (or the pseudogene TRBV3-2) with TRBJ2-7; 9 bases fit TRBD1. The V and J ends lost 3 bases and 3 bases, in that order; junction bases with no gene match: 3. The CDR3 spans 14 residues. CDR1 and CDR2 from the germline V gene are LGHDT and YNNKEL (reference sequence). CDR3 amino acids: CASSHPGQGYEQYF. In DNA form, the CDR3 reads TGTGCCAGCAGCCACCCGGGACAGGGCTACGAGCAGTACTTC.

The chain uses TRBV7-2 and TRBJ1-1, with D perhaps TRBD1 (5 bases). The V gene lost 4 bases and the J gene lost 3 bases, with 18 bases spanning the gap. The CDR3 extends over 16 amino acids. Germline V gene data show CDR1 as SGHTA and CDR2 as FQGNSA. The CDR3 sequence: CASSSQGRGLDTEAFF. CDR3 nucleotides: TGTGCCAGCAGCTCCCAAGGAAGGGGCTTAGACACTGAAGCTTTCTTT.

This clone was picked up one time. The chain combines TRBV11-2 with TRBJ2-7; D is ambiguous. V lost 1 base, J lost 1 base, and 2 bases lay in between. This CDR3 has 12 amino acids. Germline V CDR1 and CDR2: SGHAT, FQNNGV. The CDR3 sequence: CASSLVSYEQYF. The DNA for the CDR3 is TGTGCCAGCAGCTTAGTATCCTACGAGCAGTACTTC.

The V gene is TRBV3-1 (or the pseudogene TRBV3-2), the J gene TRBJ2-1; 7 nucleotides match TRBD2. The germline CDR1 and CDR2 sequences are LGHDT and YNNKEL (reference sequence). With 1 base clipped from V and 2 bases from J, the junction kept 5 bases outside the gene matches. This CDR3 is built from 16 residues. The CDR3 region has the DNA TGTGCCAGCAGCCAAGCCGGGGGGAGCCCCTACAATGAGCAGTTCTTC. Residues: CASSQAGGSPYNEQFF.

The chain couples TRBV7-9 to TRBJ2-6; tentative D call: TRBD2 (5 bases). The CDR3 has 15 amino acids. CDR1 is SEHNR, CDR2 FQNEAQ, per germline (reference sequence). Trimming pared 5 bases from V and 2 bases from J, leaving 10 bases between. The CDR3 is CASSPQAAGANVLTF. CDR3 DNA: TGTGCCAGCAGCCCCCAAGCGGCTGGGGCCAACGTCCTGACTTTC.

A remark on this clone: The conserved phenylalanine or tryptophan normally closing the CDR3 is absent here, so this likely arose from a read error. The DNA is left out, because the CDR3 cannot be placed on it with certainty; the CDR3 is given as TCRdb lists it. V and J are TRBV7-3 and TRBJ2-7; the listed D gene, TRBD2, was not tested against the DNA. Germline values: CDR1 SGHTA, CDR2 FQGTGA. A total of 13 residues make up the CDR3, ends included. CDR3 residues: CASSWAAGGEPRT.

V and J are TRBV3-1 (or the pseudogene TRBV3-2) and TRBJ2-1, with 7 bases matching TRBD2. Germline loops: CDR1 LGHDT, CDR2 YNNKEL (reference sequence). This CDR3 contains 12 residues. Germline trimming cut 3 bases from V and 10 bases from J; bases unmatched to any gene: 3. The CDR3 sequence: CASSQTSLEQFF. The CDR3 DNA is TGTGCCAGCAGCCAGACTAGCTTGGAGCAGTTCTTC.

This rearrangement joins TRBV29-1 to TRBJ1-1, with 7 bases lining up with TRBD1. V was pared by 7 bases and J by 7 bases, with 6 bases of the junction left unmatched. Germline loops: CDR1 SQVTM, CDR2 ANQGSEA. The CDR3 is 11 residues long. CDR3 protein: CSGNRGREAFF. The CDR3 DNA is TGCAGCGGAAACAGGGGACGTGAAGCTTTCTTT.

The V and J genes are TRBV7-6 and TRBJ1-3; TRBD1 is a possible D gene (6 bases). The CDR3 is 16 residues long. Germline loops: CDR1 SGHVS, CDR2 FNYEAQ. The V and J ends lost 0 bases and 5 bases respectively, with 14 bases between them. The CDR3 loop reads CASSLAPGEDRNTIYF. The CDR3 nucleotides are TGTGCCAGCAGCTTAGCCCCAGGGGAAGATAGAAACACCATATATTTT.

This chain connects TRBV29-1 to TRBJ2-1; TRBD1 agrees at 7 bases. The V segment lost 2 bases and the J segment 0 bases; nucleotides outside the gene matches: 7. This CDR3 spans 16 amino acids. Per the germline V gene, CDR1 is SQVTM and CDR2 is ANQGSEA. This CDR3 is CSVESDRASSYNEQFF. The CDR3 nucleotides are TGCAGCGTTGAATCTGACAGGGCAAGCTCCTACAATGAGCAGTTCTTC.